The 12 T cell receptor beta chains presented below share a single source sample, sequenced in a study of control samples from healthy donors and cancer patients. Sequencing was performed with immunoSEQ multiplex PCR; in TCRdb, only in-frame clones are kept and a portion is missing. The table lists several thousand clones, 91% of them singletons, with about 20% in the top ten. The sequenced material came from PBMCs. Receptor source: a man aged 55 to 70 with colorectal cancer.

V gene TRBV29-1 combines with J gene TRBJ2-3; D unclear. V was clipped by 1 base and J by 3 bases, with 11 bases between them. This CDR3 spans 14 amino acids. From germline, CDR1 is SQVTM and CDR2 ANQGSEA. This chain's CDR3 is CSVEGPGRTDTQYF. As DNA, the CDR3 is TGCAGCGTTGAAGGTCCCGGGCGGACAGATACGCAGTATTTT.

The rearrangement links TRBV5-5 to TRBJ1-1; D is unresolved. Looked up from germline, CDR1 is SGHKS and CDR2 is YYEKEE (reference sequence). The CDR3 contains 13 residues. Trimming took off 6 bases at V and 4 bases at J, with 13 bases between the two ends. The CDR3, as DNA: TGTGCCAGCATCAGTACTAAAACCACTGAAGCTTTCTTT. It codes for CASISTKTTEAFF.

Comment on this clone: Sequence at one end of the junction differs from germline and may be a read error. This chain joins TRBV3-1 (or the pseudogene TRBV3-2) and TRBJ1-1, with 7 bases lining up with TRBD1. CDR1 is LGHDT and CDR2 is YNNKEL in the germline V gene (reference sequence). This CDR3 is 13 amino acids long. The CDR3 DNA follows: TGTGCCAGCAGTCAAGGGGGCTTGACTGAAGCTTTCTTT. Its translation is CASSQGGLTEAFF.

This rearrangement joins TRBV28 to TRBJ1-2; 7 bases are a match to TRBD1. Trimming cost V 7 bases and J 3 bases; bases outside gene matches: 11. The CDR3 is made up of 15 amino acids. Germline CDR1 and CDR2: MDHEN and SYDVKM. CDR3 sequence: CASIPLDRSYYGYTF. CDR3 coding DNA: TGTGCCAGCATCCCTCTGGACAGGTCCTACTATGGCTACACCTTC.

The chain combines TRBV6-6 with TRBJ2-3; 7 bases are shared with TRBD2. The germline CDR1 and CDR2 sequences are MNHNY and SVGAGI (reference sequence). The CDR3 is 17 amino acids. The ends lost 5 bases at V and 3 bases at J; junction bases unmatched: 14. CDR3 amino acids: CASSRGDLTPWTDTQYF. The CDR3, as DNA: TGTGCCAGCAGTCGGGGGGACCTTACCCCATGGACAGATACGCAGTATTTT.

This chain connects TRBV5-4 to TRBJ1-5, with no clear D. V was pared by 2 bases and J by 5 bases, with 14 bases between. The CDR3 length is 15 residues. The V gene's germline CDR1 is SGHNT and CDR2 YYREEE (reference sequence). The CDR3 sequence is CASSLGPGLDQPQHF. CDR3 nucleotides: TGTGCCAGCAGCTTAGGTCCGGGTTTGGATCAGCCCCAGCATTTT.

The J gene is TRBJ2-1, the V gene TRBV3-1 (or the pseudogene TRBV3-2), with 10 nucleotides matching TRBD2. The ends lost 1 base at V and 8 bases at J; junction bases unmatched: 11. The CDR3 has 17 amino acids. Germline loops: CDR1 LGHDT, CDR2 YNNKEL (reference sequence). CDR3 coding DNA: TGTGCCAGCAGCCAAGTATCGGGGACTAGCGCGACGTATGAGCAGTTCTTC. Protein sequence: CASSQVSGTSATYEQFF.

The chain links TRBV25-1 to TRBJ1-4, with 8 bases that match TRBD1. V was pared by 6 bases and J by 7 bases, with 7 bases of the junction left unmatched. The V gene's germline CDR1 is MGHDK and CDR2 SYGVNS. The CDR3 sequence is 14 residues long. The CDR3 nucleotides are TGTGCCAGCAGCGCAGGGGGCGCAGGTGAAAAACTGTTTTTT. As protein: CASSAGGAGEKLFF.

The chain employs TRBV7-3 and TRBJ1-3; D possibly corresponds to TRBD1 (6 bases). Trimming removed 4 bases at V and 0 bases at J, with 10 bases between. CDR3 size: 15 residues. Germline V CDR1 and CDR2: SGHTA, FQGTGA. The CDR3 spells CASSWRTVSGNTIYF. CDR3 nucleotides: TGTGCCAGCAGCTGGCGGACAGTCTCTGGAAACACCATATATTTT. The entire variable domain, with the rest obtained from reference TRBV7-3 and TRBJ1-3, is as follows: GAGVSQTPSNKVTEKGKYVELRCDPISGHTALYWYRQSLGQGPEFLIYFQGTGAADDSGLPNDRFFAVRPEGSVSTLKIQRTERGDSAVYLCASSWRTVSGNTIYFGEGSWLTVV.

The rearrangement uses TRBV3-1 (or the pseudogene TRBV3-2) and TRBJ2-7; TRBD1 matches 8 bases. Per the germline V gene, CDR1 is LGHDT and CDR2 is YNNKEL (reference sequence). With 3 bases clipped from V and 6 bases from J, the junction kept 13 bases outside the gene matches. This CDR3 comprises 16 residues. The CDR3 DNA reads TGTGCCAGCAGCCAGGGACGGACAGGGTCAACATGCGAGCAGTACTTC. It encodes CASSQGRTGSTCEQYF.

This chain links TRBV28 with TRBJ1-1; 7 bases are a match to TRBD1. The germline V gene encodes CDR1 MDHEN and CDR2 SYDVKM. J was trimmed by 10 bases and V by 7 bases; bases with no gene match: 15. The CDR3 is 14 amino acids. In nucleotides, the CDR3 is TGTGCCAGCACCTCCCCGGGATGGGCAGGGGGAGCTTTCTTT. Protein sequence: CASTSPGWAGGAFF.

The CDR3 DNA follows: TGTGCCAGCAGTTTAGCAGGGCGCCACTTTACCTTTATTAAACACCTAAGACTCAATGAGCAGTTCTTC. Translating gives CASSLAGRHFTFIKHLRLNEQFF. V usage is TRBV28 and J usage is TRBJ2-1, with D possibly being TRBD1 (5 bases). Germline CDR1 and CDR2: MDHEN and SYDVKM. This CDR3 spans 23 amino acids. The V gene lost 2 bases and the J gene lost 6 bases, with 38 bases spanning the gap.